The 7 T cell receptor beta chains in this list originate from one sample, sequenced in a study of blood T cell repertoires in COVID-19. This table comes from immunoSEQ multiplex PCR, and its TCRdb copy is limited to in-frame clones, with some not included. The sample lists 350,000 to 450,000 clones, more than 75% seen once, with approximately 1.9% in the top ten. The specimen sequenced was PBMCs or T cells enriched from blood (not recorded which). The receptor set was obtained from a man aged 40-49 years in a cohort exposed to, infected with or recovered from COVID-19 (not recorded which).

This clone was counted once. The rearrangement links TRBV10-3 to TRBJ2-6; TRBD1 agrees at 7 bases. Germline CDR1 is ENHRY and CDR2 is SYGVKD. V was clipped by 10 bases and J by 2 bases; unmatched bases: 5. The CDR3 has 14 amino acids. CDR3 nucleotide sequence: TGTGCCACCGAAACAGGGGCTGGGGCCAACGTCCTGACTTTC. It translates to CATETGAGANVLTF.

This clone was seen once. The chain has TRBV28 and TRBJ1-5, with 11 bases aligning to TRBD1. Germline values: CDR1 MDHEN, CDR2 SYDVKM. The CDR3 runs 14 residues. Trimming took 5 bases from V and 6 from J; bases not matched to a gene: 3. CDR3 DNA sequence: TGTGCCAGCAGTGGGACAGGGGGGAGTCAGCCCCAGCATTTT. It codes for CASSGTGGSQPQHF.

This chain joins TRBV10-3 and TRBJ1-3; 10 bases align to TRBD1. V shed 4 bases and J 1 base; nucleotides not matched to a gene: 7. The CDR3 is 17 residues long. The V gene's germline CDR1 is ENHRY and CDR2 SYGVKD. The CDR3 DNA is TGTGCCATCAGTGTTTTGACAGGGGGCTTATCTGGAAACACCATATATTTT. Encoded protein: CAISVLTGGLSGNTIYF.

The gene calls are TRBV7-8 and TRBJ2-1; the D gene is possibly TRBD2 (5 bases). This CDR3 is 15 amino acids long. Germline V lookup: CDR1 SGHVS, CDR2 FQNEAQ. Trimming left V 5 bases short and J 2 bases short, with 13 bases between. The DNA for the CDR3 is TGTGCCAGCAGCCCCTTCGAGGGTCCCTACAATGAGCAGTTCTTC. Translated: CASSPFEGPYNEQFF.

This sequence joins TRBV5-5 and TRBJ1-5; D not certain. Trimming shortened V by 4 bases and J by 1 base, and 12 bases separated the two germline ends. Germline V gives CDR1 SGHKS, CDR2 YYEKEE (reference sequence). The CDR3 has 15 amino acids. CDR3 nucleotide sequence: TGTGCCAGCAGCCTGCAGGAGCGGAGCAATCAGCCCCAGCATTTT. Translated: CASSLQERSNQPQHF.

The sample holds one count of this clone. The CDR3, as DNA: TGCGCCAGCAGTGGGACTCATCCGTCACCCCTCCACTTT. As protein: CASSGTHPSPLHF. This sequence joins TRBV10-1 and TRBJ1-6; D is undetermined. The V gene lost 4 bases and the J gene lost 10 bases, with 11 bases spanning the gap. The CDR3 sequence is 13 residues long. CDR1 and CDR2 (germline): WNHNN, SYGVQD (reference sequence).

This chain links TRBV25-1 with TRBJ1-2; 9 positions agree with TRBD1. J lost 7 bases, V lost 3 bases, and 9 bases had no gene match. The CDR3 contains 15 residues. Germline values: CDR1 MGHDK, CDR2 SYGVNS. The CDR3 DNA is TGTGCCAGCAGTGAGACCACCGGGACAGGGTTTGGCTACACCTTC. Its translation is CASSETTGTGFGYTF.